This T cell receptor (beta chain) was recovered during a study of blood T cell repertoires in COVID-19. Overall study: COVID-19 samples from acute and convalescent phases originated in the United States, Italy and Spain.

V was pared by 1 base and J by 8 bases, with 8 bases between. Germline CDR1 LGHDT, CDR2 YNNKEL (reference sequence). This CDR3 comprises 13 residues. How the authors handled the data: Quantification of nucleated cells was approximated via reference gene primer amplification. Measured with immunoSEQ multiplex PCR; TCRdb has only the in-frame clones, and not every one. Clonal size and the V and J genes are those of that table, whereas D and trimming came from the DNA. This table holds tens of thousands of clones, 82% found once. The chain employs TRBV3-1 (or the pseudogene TRBV3-2) and TRBJ2-2, with no clear D. The TCR sequence derives from a human donor in a cohort sampled during active or convalescent COVID-19. The source material was peripheral blood. The CDR3 DNA reads TGTGCCAGCAGCCAAGTAGCCCTGGGGGAGCTGTTTTTT. Protein product: CASSQVALGELFF.